What follows describes a single T cell receptor (beta chain). This record comes from a study of sequential checkpoint blockade in melanoma. On the study more broadly: Both treatment sequences were followed by maintenance nivolumab.

Here immunoSEQ multiplex PCR was the method, and the copy in TCRdb shows in-frame clones only, minus some. The profile shows approximately 31,000 clones, around 88% of them singletons. Treatment in this sample: randomized to nivolumab then ipilimumab (arm A) or the reverse (arm B). The CDR3 length is 14 residues. Germline values: CDR1 MDHEN, CDR2 SYDVKM. J was trimmed by 7 bases and V by 4 bases; bases with no gene match: 7. This material consisted of CD8+ T cells sorted from blood (inferred from file names), taken from a patient given nivolumab and ipilimumab in sequence. The sequence was obtained from a human donor with melanoma. This chain links TRBV28 with TRBJ1-5; 7 bases are a match to TRBD1. CDR3 sequence (DNA): TGTGCCAGCAGTTCGACAGGGCGGAAACAGCCCCAGCATTTT. This translates into CASSSTGRKQPQHF. The variable domain in full, completed from reference TRBV28 and TRBJ1-5, reads DVKVTQSSRYLVKRTGEKVFLECVQDMDHENMFWYRQDPGLGLRLIYFSYDVKMKEKGDIPEGYSVSREKKERFSLILESASTNQTSMYLCASSSTGRKQPQHFGDGTRLSIL.